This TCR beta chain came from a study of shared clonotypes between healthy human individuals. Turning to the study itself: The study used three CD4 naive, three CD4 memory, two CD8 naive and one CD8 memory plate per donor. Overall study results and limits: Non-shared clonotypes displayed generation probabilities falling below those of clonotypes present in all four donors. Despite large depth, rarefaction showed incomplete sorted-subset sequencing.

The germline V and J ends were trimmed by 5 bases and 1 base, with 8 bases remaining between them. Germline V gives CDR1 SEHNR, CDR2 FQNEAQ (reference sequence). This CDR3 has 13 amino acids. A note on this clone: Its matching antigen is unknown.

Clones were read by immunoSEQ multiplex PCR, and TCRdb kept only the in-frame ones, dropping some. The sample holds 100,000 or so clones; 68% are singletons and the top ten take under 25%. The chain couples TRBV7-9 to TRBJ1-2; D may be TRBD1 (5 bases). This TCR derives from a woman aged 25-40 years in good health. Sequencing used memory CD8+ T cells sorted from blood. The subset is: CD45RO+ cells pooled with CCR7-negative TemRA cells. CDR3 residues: CASSAQGNYGYTF. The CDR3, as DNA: TGTGCCAGCAGCGCCCAGGGTAACTATGGCTACACCTTC. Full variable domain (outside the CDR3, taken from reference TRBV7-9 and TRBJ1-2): DTGVSQNPRHKITKRGQNVTFRCDPISEHNRLYWYRQTLGQGPEFLTYFQNEAQLEKSRLLSDRFSAERPKGSFSTLEIQRTEQGDSAMYLCASSAQGNYGYTFGSGTRLTVV.